These 32 T cell receptor beta chains originate from one sample sequenced in a study of neoadjuvant anti-PD-1 for oral cavity cancer. Repertoires were generated with immunoSEQ multiplex PCR, while TCRdb's copy carries only in-frame clones and drops some. The table has 16,000 or so clones, under 75% seen once; the top ten hold 2.5% to 3.5%. The specimen was PBMCs, collected before nivolumab (anti-PD-1) treatment. The source is a person aged 35 to 85 with oral cavity squamous cell carcinoma.

The chain links TRBV6-5 to TRBJ1-3, with D unresolved. V lost 6 bases and J lost 2, with 11 bases in between. Germline V lookup: CDR1 MNHEY, CDR2 SVGAGI. The CDR3 is 14 amino acids. CDR3 protein: CASSLTSTGNTIYF. CDR3 DNA: TGTGCCAGCAGCCTGACAAGTACTGGAAACACCATATATTTT.

This clone came up once. V is TRBV4-2 and J is TRBJ1-1, with D unclear. Trimming removed 4 bases from V and 0 bases from J, with 6 bases in between. Germline CDR1 is LGHNA and CDR2 is YNFKEQ. This CDR3 comprises 13 residues. The CDR3 DNA is TGTGCCAGCAGCCCCGGGTTGAACACTGAAGCTTTCTTT. Its translation is CASSPGLNTEAFF.

This clone is medium-sized by share. The rearrangement uses TRBV7-3 and TRBJ2-6; unclear D gene. CDR1 and CDR2 (germline): SGHTA, FQGTGA. The CDR3 has 17 residues. V lost 1 base, J lost 0 bases, and 10 bases lay in between. The CDR3 nucleotides are TGTGCCAGCAGCTTAAACCTGTGGGACTCTGGGGCCAACGTCCTGACTTTC. It specifies CASSLNLWDSGANVLTF.

The V and J genes are TRBV6-5 and TRBJ2-2, with D perhaps matching TRBD2 (5 bases). CDR3 size: 14 residues. V lost 7 bases to trimming and J lost 6 bases, with 15 bases between them. Germline values: CDR1 MNHEY, CDR2 SVGAGI. The CDR3 loop reads CASTPDSPAGELFF. In nucleotides, the CDR3 is TGTGCCAGCACCCCGGACTCCCCGGCCGGGGAGCTGTTTTTT.

This clone was counted once. Other nucleotide sequences in the sample specify the same CDR3. The rearrangement joins TRBV30 to TRBJ2-5; D perhaps matches TRBD1 (5 bases). CDR1 GTSNPN and CDR2 SVGIG come from the germline V gene (reference sequence). The V end was cut by 4 bases, the J end by 2 bases, with 8 bases between. This CDR3 has 12 residues. CDR3 sequence reads: CAWNAGQETQYF. Here the CDR3 DNA reads TGTGCCTGGAACGCAGGGCAAGAGACCCAGTACTTC.

The rearrangement joins TRBV30 to TRBJ2-7; possible D gene TRBD1, 6 bases. This CDR3 comprises 13 residues. From germline, CDR1 is GTSNPN and CDR2 SVGIG (reference sequence). Trimming took 0 bases from V and 6 from J, leaving 12 bases between them. The CDR3 is CAWSVQGPREQYF. The CDR3 DNA sequence: TGTGCCTGGAGTGTACAGGGTCCGCGCGAGCAGTACTTC.

The genes are TRBV29-1 and TRBJ2-2; D not certain. This CDR3 contains 12 residues. From germline, CDR1 is SQVTM and CDR2 ANQGSEA. V lost 6 bases to trimming and J lost 0 bases, with 5 bases between them. The DNA of the CDR3 is TGCAGCGTGAGTCCGAACACCGGGGAGCTGTTTTTT. It is translated as CSVSPNTGELFF.

The CDR3 DNA follows: TGTGCCAGCAGCTTAGACAGTACCTCTGGAAACACCATATATTTT. Translating it yields CASSLDSTSGNTIYF. The chain employs TRBV7-6 and TRBJ1-3; unclear D gene. The CDR3 loop spans 15 amino acids. Germline V gene lookup returns CDR1 SGHVS and CDR2 FNYEAQ. Trimming pared 1 base from V and 0 bases from J, leaving 7 bases between.

The chain combines TRBV19 with TRBJ2-1; no reliable D call. The CDR3 has 15 residues. The germline CDR1 and CDR2 sequences are LNHDA and SQIVND (reference sequence). Trimming removed 3 bases at V and 1 base at J, with 10 bases between. CDR3 amino acids: CASSIGHGSYNEQFF. CDR3 sequence (DNA): TGTGCCAGTAGTATTGGCCACGGTTCCTACAATGAGCAGTTCTTC.

This clone is a singleton in its sample. The chain joins TRBV14 to TRBJ2-1; a possible D gene is TRBD1 (6 bases). CDR3 length: 13 residues. The V gene lost 4 bases and the J gene lost 9 bases, with 13 bases spanning the gap. Germline V gives CDR1 SGHDN, CDR2 FVKESK. In nucleotides, the CDR3 is TGTGCCAGCAGCCCACAAGGGGGAATTGAGCAGTTCTTC. Protein sequence: CASSPQGGIEQFF.

This sequence joins TRBV19 and TRBJ1-1; 8 bases agree with TRBD1. V lost 6 bases and J lost 0; bases outside the gene matches: 9. Per germline, CDR1 LNHDA and CDR2 SQIVND (reference sequence). The length of the CDR3 is 16 residues. The CDR3 bases are TGTGCCAGTAGCACCGGGACAGGAAAAATGAACACTGAAGCTTTCTTT. The encoded protein is CASSTGTGKMNTEAFF.

The chain joins TRBV29-1 to TRBJ2-2, with TRBD1 matching 10 bases. Germline V gives CDR1 SQVTM, CDR2 ANQGSEA. V lost 6 bases to trimming and J lost 4 bases; unmatched junction nucleotides: 5. The CDR3 totals 14 residues. For the CDR3, the DNA is TGCAGCGTCCAAAGACAGGGGGCCACCGGGGAGCTGTTTTTT. Translated, it gives CSVQRQGATGELFF.

The chain joins TRBV30 to TRBJ2-1, with 12 positions matching TRBD2. CDR3 length equals 17 residues. V shed 3 bases and J 4 bases; nucleotides not matched to a gene: 10. Germline CDR1 reads GTSNPN; CDR2 reads SVGIG (reference sequence). CDR3 DNA sequence: TGTGCCTGGAGGCCCCGGACTAGCGGGACCCTTTACAATGAGCAGTTCTTC. It encodes CAWRPRTSGTLYNEQFF.

The V gene is TRBV30, the J gene TRBJ1-2, with D hard to call. The CDR3 spans 12 residues. In germline, CDR1 is GTSNPN, CDR2 SVGIG (reference sequence). The V and J ends lost 1 base and 8 bases respectively, with 11 bases between them. The CDR3 nucleotides read TGTGCCTGGAGTGCGGGCTTTAGGGGCTACACCTTC. Its translation: CAWSAGFRGYTF.

The chain recombines TRBV7-2 with TRBJ2-7; 10 nucleotides line up with TRBD2. Germline trimming cut 6 bases from V and 5 bases from J; bases unmatched to any gene: 10. This CDR3 is built from 15 residues. Germline loops: CDR1 SGHTA, CDR2 FQGNSA. The CDR3, as DNA: TGTGCCAGCAGAATCACTAGCGGGATAAGGGACGAGCAGTACTTC. Translating it yields CASRITSGIRDEQYF.

The chain has TRBV6-5 and TRBJ1-1, with a weak D call TRBD1 (6 bases). Per germline, CDR1 MNHEY and CDR2 SVGAGI. V gave up 6 bases and J gave up 1 base, with 12 bases separating them. The CDR3 has 14 residues. CDR3 DNA sequence: TGTGCCAGCAGCCTAACGACAGGGAACACTGAAGCTTTCTTT. Amino acids: CASSLTTGNTEAFF.

The rearrangement joins TRBV4-1 to TRBJ1-2; unclear D gene. Per germline, CDR1 MGHRA and CDR2 YSYEKL. CDR3 size: 13 residues. Trimming shortened V by 1 base and J by 4 bases, and 7 bases separated the two germline ends. In DNA, the CDR3 is TGCGCCAGCAGCCAAGCCTACAGCTATGGCTACACCTTC. It specifies CASSQAYSYGYTF.

J is TRBJ2-3 and V is TRBV5-1; 8 nucleotides agree with TRBD1. With 0 bases clipped from V and 2 bases from J, the junction kept 2 bases outside the gene matches. Germline values: CDR1 SGHRS, CDR2 YFSETQ. CDR3 length: 15 residues. The CDR3 here is CASSLGQGTTDTQYF. CDR3 DNA sequence: TGCGCCAGCAGCTTGGGACAGGGGACCACAGATACGCAGTATTTT.

The sample holds a few counts of this clone. V gene TRBV27 combines with J gene TRBJ2-7, with 7 nucleotides matching TRBD1. The germline CDR1 and CDR2 sequences are MNHEY and SMNVEV (reference sequence). The CDR3 is made up of 15 amino acids. V shed 6 bases, J shed 0 bases, and the junction held 8 bases outside the gene matches. CDR3 in DNA: TGTGCCAGCAGAGACTCGGGGACAGCCTCCTACGAGCAGTACTTC. Its translation: CASRDSGTASYEQYF.

Notes on this clone: The junction and the germline gene differ at one end; a read error may be behind it. V gene TRBV7-3 combines with J gene TRBJ2-5; 7 positions match TRBD2. This CDR3 is built from 12 residues. CDR1 and CDR2 from the germline V gene are SGHTA and FQGTGA. The CDR3 nucleotides are TGTGCCAGCACCCTGGTTAGCGGGCTGTTGGACTTC. This translates into CASTLVSGLLDF.

The rearrangement joins TRBV13 to TRBJ2-2, with D maybe TRBD2 (6 bases). Germline CDR1 PRHDT, CDR2 FYEKMQ (reference sequence). V lost 2 bases and J 0 bases, leaving 7 bases between the germline ends. CDR3 length: 15 residues. The CDR3 DNA sequence: TGTGCCAGCAGCTTACGACTAGCGAACACCGGGGAGCTGTTTTTT. It specifies CASSLRLANTGELFF.

The chain is built from TRBV7-9 and TRBJ2-7; D remains ambiguous. Trimming left V 5 bases short and J 2 bases short, with 13 bases between. This CDR3 region has 14 residues. The germline V gene has CDR1 SEHNR and CDR2 FQNEAQ (reference sequence). The CDR3 here is CASSPRDWTYEQYF. The CDR3 bases are TGTGCCAGCAGCCCTCGAGACTGGACCTACGAGCAGTACTTC.

This clone has just a few counts. The chain uses TRBV7-9 and TRBJ2-7; weak D call: TRBD2 (5 bases). Trimming stripped 5 bases from V and 1 base from J, with 9 bases between. The germline V gene has CDR1 SEHNR and CDR2 FQNEAQ (reference sequence). The CDR3 extends over 13 amino acids. The CDR3: CASSPGGSYEQYF. The CDR3 bases are TGTGCCAGCAGCCCCGGAGGTTCCTACGAGCAGTACTTC.

The CDR3 nucleotides are TGTGCCAGCAGTGAAGCCGCTAGCGGGATACCCACAGATACGCAGTATTTT. Translation gives CASSEAASGIPTDTQYF. The chain employs TRBV6-1 and TRBJ2-3; TRBD2 matches at 9 bases. The CDR3 totals 17 residues. The V and J ends lost 0 bases and 2 bases, in that order; junction bases with no gene match: 6. Per the germline V gene, CDR1 is MNHNS and CDR2 is SASEGT.

Here the CDR3 reads CASSIDSSAYEQYF. In DNA form, the CDR3 reads TGTGCCAGTAGTATTGATAGTTCAGCTTACGAGCAGTACTTC. The chain carries TRBV19 and TRBJ2-7, with D unclear. The CDR3 totals 14 residues. Trimming left V 3 bases short and J 4 bases short, with 13 bases between. The germline V gene has CDR1 LNHDA and CDR2 SQIVND (reference sequence).

The chain links TRBV6-6 to TRBJ2-2, with D hard to call. The V gene lost 5 bases and the J gene lost 6 bases, with 16 bases spanning the gap. Germline lookup yields CDR1 MNHNY and CDR2 SVGAGI (reference sequence). This CDR3 spans 15 amino acids. CDR3 sequence reads: CASSLGRGRAGELFF. The DNA for the CDR3 is TGTGCCAGCAGTCTAGGCCGTGGGCGCGCCGGGGAGCTGTTTTTT.

The V call is TRBV6-5, the J call TRBJ2-3; D gene uncertain. Germline V CDR1 and CDR2: MNHEY, SVGAGI. Deletions cut 6 bases from V and 5 bases from J, with 6 bases between. The CDR3 runs 11 residues. The DNA of the CDR3 is TGTGCCAGCAGCCTGGGAGATACGCAGTATTTT. This gives the protein CASSLGDTQYF.

The CDR3 DNA is TGCAGCGCTGCGGAGACGGGAAAAGGCACTGAAGCTTTCTTT. The encoded protein is CSAAETGKGTEAFF. The V gene is TRBV29-1, the J gene TRBJ1-1; the D is unclear. V was cut by 7 bases and J by 4 bases, with 19 bases left in between. There are 14 residues in the CDR3. Germline assignment: CDR1 SQVTM and CDR2 ANQGSEA.

J is TRBJ2-5 and V is TRBV9; D is perhaps TRBD2 (5 bases). Germline lookup yields CDR1 SGDLS and CDR2 YYNGEE. The CDR3 consists of 15 residues. Trimming cost V 2 bases and J 4 bases, with 15 bases left between them. The CDR3 loop reads CASSVTLEEGETQYF. The CDR3 nucleotides are TGTGCCAGCAGCGTGACCCTGGAGGAAGGAGAGACCCAGTACTTC.

The chain joins TRBV5-1 to TRBJ2-5, with TRBD2 identical over 15 bases. With V trimmed by 6 bases and J by 5 bases, 8 bases remained unmatched. The V gene's germline CDR1 is SGHRS and CDR2 YFSETQ. The CDR3 has 16 amino acids. The CDR3 DNA reads as TGCGCCAGCACATCAGGACTAGCGGGAGGGGCTGAGACCCAGTACTTC. This gives the protein CASTSGLAGGAETQYF.

The chain uses TRBV5-1 and TRBJ2-1, with 7 bases identical to TRBD2. After removal of 0 bases from V and 9 bases from J, the junction contained 9 bases not matched to a gene. The CDR3 consists of 15 residues. Per the germline V gene, CDR1 is SGHRS and CDR2 is YFSETQ. This chain's CDR3 is CASSLGGSINVEQFF. CDR3 nucleotides: TGCGCCAGCAGCTTGGGCGGGAGTATCAATGTTGAGCAGTTCTTC.

CDR3 sequence reads: CASRYTSGRHNEQFF. DNA of the CDR3: TGTGCCAGCAGGTACACTAGCGGGAGGCACAATGAGCAGTTCTTC. V gene TRBV27 combines with J gene TRBJ2-1; 12 nucleotides match TRBD2. CDR1 is MNHEY and CDR2 is SMNVEV in the germline V gene (reference sequence). CDR3 length: 15 amino acids. Trimming at V came to 6 bases and at J to 5 bases, leaving 5 bases not matched to a gene.